The 32 T cell receptor beta chains presented below share a single source sample, sequenced in a study of cytomegalovirus exposure and HLA in healthy donors. PCR was performed using 60 Vbeta and 13 Jbeta primers. Method: immunoSEQ multiplex PCR; TCRdb's copy keeps in-frame clones and lacks some. The sample lists about 130,000 clones; almost 80% were seen once. The sample comprised PBMCs. Receptors were obtained from a female donor in good health and CMV-seronegative.

The V call is TRBV15, the J call TRBJ2-7; 7 bases fit TRBD1. CDR3 length equals 15 residues. Germline CDR1 and CDR2: LNHNV and YYDKDF (reference sequence). J was trimmed by 5 bases and V by 0 bases; bases with no gene match: 7. The CDR3 nucleotides are TGTGCCACCAGCAGAGATTACGGGACAGACAACGAGCAGTACTTC. Translating it yields CATSRDYGTDNEQYF.

CDR3 nucleotide sequence: TGCGCCAGCAGCTTGGTAAGGACTCCCGGGGAGCTGTTTTTT. Amino acid sequence: CASSLVRTPGELFF. The chain has TRBV5-1 and TRBJ2-2; D is possibly TRBD2 (5 bases). Germline lookup yields CDR1 SGHRS and CDR2 YFSETQ. The CDR3 length is 14 residues. With 0 bases removed from V and 6 bases from J, the gap between germline ends came to 9 bases.

Comments on this clone: Other DNA variants within this sample encode the same CDR3. J is TRBJ2-2 and V is TRBV11-2, with a weak D call TRBD1 (6 bases). V lost 3 bases and J lost 6, with 8 bases in between. This CDR3 spans 13 amino acids. Germline CDR1 is SGHAT and CDR2 is FQNNGV. The CDR3: CASSFAGAGELFF. CDR3 in DNA: TGTGCCAGCAGCTTTGCAGGGGCCGGGGAGCTGTTTTTT.

The chain employs TRBV5-4 and TRBJ2-3; TRBD2 aligns across 12 bases. V dropped 7 bases and J dropped 5; count of bases not matched to a gene: 8. The CDR3 totals 15 residues. CDR1 is SGHNT, CDR2 YYREEE, per germline (reference sequence). CDR3 DNA: TGTGCCAGCGGCCGACTAGCGGGAGTGGGAGATACGCAGTATTTT. Residues: CASGRLAGVGDTQYF.

V and J are TRBV5-1 and TRBJ1-2; 8 bases align to TRBD1. The CDR3 length is 14 residues. V lost 4 bases and J lost 2; bases outside the gene matches: 4. CDR1 SGHRS and CDR2 YFSETQ come from the germline V gene. The CDR3 reads CASSTRTGNYGYTF. DNA for the CDR3: TGCGCCAGCAGCACTAGGACAGGGAACTATGGCTACACCTTC.

The chain joins TRBV4-1 to TRBJ2-7; 10 nucleotides line up with TRBD1. The ends lost 1 base at V and 4 bases at J; junction bases unmatched: 1. Germline CDR1 and CDR2: MGHRA and YSYEKL. There are 14 residues in the CDR3. The CDR3 DNA reads as TGCGCCAGCAGCCAAGTGGACAGGGGGTACGAGCAGTACTTC. Translating gives CASSQVDRGYEQYF.

The J gene is TRBJ2-1, the V gene TRBV25-1, with 7 bases lining up with TRBD1. Germline-derived CDR1 and CDR2 are MGHDK and SYGVNS. With V trimmed by 5 bases and J by 10 bases, 8 bases remained unmatched. The CDR3 is 13 residues long. The CDR3 protein is CASSTRQGAEQFF. For the CDR3, the DNA is TGTGCCAGCAGTACCCGACAGGGCGCCGAGCAGTTCTTC.

The rearrangement uses TRBV18 and TRBJ2-7; 9 bases fit TRBD1. Germline V gives CDR1 KGHSH, CDR2 LQKENI. This CDR3 has 16 amino acids. V shed 6 bases and J 6 bases; nucleotides not matched to a gene: 15. The CDR3 sequence is CASSPTPRTGEGEQYF. CDR3 nucleotide sequence: TGTGCCAGCTCCCCGACGCCCAGGACAGGGGAAGGCGAGCAGTACTTC.

The rearrangement joins TRBV28 to TRBJ1-4, with D maybe TRBD1 (5 bases). CDR3 size: 15 residues. CDR1 is MDHEN, CDR2 SYDVKM, per germline. Trimming stripped 4 bases from V and 4 bases from J, with 13 bases between. The CDR3 DNA reads TGTGCCAGCAGTTCCACGGAGGGGCATAATGAAAAACTGTTTTTT. Protein: CASSSTEGHNEKLFF.

This clone was recorded once. The chain employs TRBV5-4 and TRBJ1-1; 8 bases are shared with TRBD1. The CDR3 has 14 residues. Germline V gene data show CDR1 as SGHNT and CDR2 as YYREEE (reference sequence). Trimming cost V 1 base and J 6 bases; bases outside gene matches: 5. CDR3 amino acids: CASSLQGAAAEAFF. In nucleotides, the CDR3 is TGTGCCAGCAGCTTGCAGGGGGCGGCGGCTGAAGCTTTCTTT.

This clone was detected once. This chain connects TRBV7-9 to TRBJ2-1; TRBD2 matches 11 bases. Germline CDR1 reads SEHNR; CDR2 reads FQNEAQ (reference sequence). This CDR3 comprises 15 residues. J lost 9 bases, V lost 4 bases, and 8 bases had no gene match. The CDR3 region is CASSSSTSGSTEQFF. CDR3 DNA: TGTGCCAGCAGCTCCTCTACTAGCGGGAGTACTGAGCAGTTCTTC. Based on the CDR3 plus reference TRBV7-9 and TRBJ2-1, the full variable domain is DTGVSQNPRHKITKRGQNVTFRCDPISEHNRLYWYRQTLGQGPEFLTYFQNEAQLEKSRLLSDRFSAERPKGSFSTLEIQRTEQGDSAMYLCASSSSTSGSTEQFFGPGTRLTVL.

This chain joins TRBV28 and TRBJ1-2, with 7 bases lining up with TRBD1. With 6 bases clipped from V and 3 bases from J, the junction kept 7 bases outside the gene matches. The germline gives CDR1 MDHEN, CDR2 SYDVKM. The CDR3 is 14 residues long. The CDR3 reads CASSWATGDYGYTF. DNA of the CDR3: TGTGCCAGCAGCTGGGCCACAGGGGACTATGGCTACACCTTC.

The chain carries TRBV28 and TRBJ2-7, with 8 bases aligning to TRBD1. The V and J ends lost 4 bases and 4 bases, in that order; junction bases with no gene match: 9. Germline CDR1 MDHEN, CDR2 SYDVKM. This CDR3 comprises 15 residues. The chain's CDR3 is CASSSPGQVLYEQYF. The CDR3 nucleotides read TGTGCCAGCAGTTCCCCGGGACAGGTTTTGTACGAGCAGTACTTC.

This sequence joins TRBV7-8 and TRBJ2-3, with a possible D match to TRBD2 (5 bases). The CDR3 extends over 14 amino acids. Germline CDR1 and CDR2: SGHVS and FQNEAQ. Trimming removed 5 bases from V and 5 bases from J, with 14 bases in between. DNA of the CDR3: TGTGCCAGCAGCATTAGCGCGGCGGGAGATACGCAGTATTTT. Translated: CASSISAAGDTQYF.

V and J are TRBV25-1 and TRBJ1-2; D unresolved. The germline CDR1 and CDR2 sequences are MGHDK and SYGVNS. The CDR3 is made up of 12 amino acids. The ends were cut back, 5 bases at V and 4 bases at J, with 8 bases in the middle. CDR3 coding DNA: TGTGCCAGCAGTACCAGTTCCTATGGCTACACCTTC. As protein: CASSTSSYGYTF.

This clone was detected only once. The CDR3 loop is CASSLSRTLGGETQYF. Written as DNA, the CDR3 is TGTGCCAGCAGTTTATCGAGGACTTTAGGCGGGGAGACCCAGTACTTC. V gene TRBV27 combines with J gene TRBJ2-5, with D possibly being TRBD2 (5 bases). The CDR3 runs 16 residues. The V gene lost 0 bases and the J gene lost 5 bases, with 16 bases spanning the gap. The germline CDR1 and CDR2 sequences are MNHEY and SMNVEV (reference sequence).

The rearrangement links TRBV7-2 to TRBJ1-4, with D possibly being TRBD1 (6 bases). Germline V gives CDR1 SGHTA, CDR2 FQGNSA. V was shortened by 3 bases and J by 5 bases, with 16 bases between the two germline ends. This CDR3 has 16 amino acids. CDR3 region: CASSFTGQPLNEKLFF. In nucleotides, the CDR3 is TGTGCCAGCAGCTTCACTGGACAGCCACTAAATGAAAAACTGTTTTTT. Supplemented by reference TRBV7-2 and TRBJ1-4, the full variable domain reads GAGVSQSPSNKVTEKGKDVELRCDPISGHTALYWYRQSLGQGLEFLIYFQGNSAPDKSGLPSDRFSAERTGGSVSTLTIQRTQQEDSAVYLCASSFTGQPLNEKLFFGSGTQLSVL.

This clone was recorded once. The chain is built from TRBV7-9 and TRBJ1-1; weak D call: TRBD1 (6 bases). The CDR3 is 14 amino acids. Germline lookup yields CDR1 SEHNR and CDR2 FQNEAQ (reference sequence). Trimming removed 5 bases from V and 5 bases from J, with 15 bases in between. CDR3 nucleotide sequence: TGTGCCAGCAGCCGACTAGGGGGGGATACTGAAGCTTTCTTT. It translates to CASSRLGGDTEAFF.

The chain has TRBV19 and TRBJ2-2, with 8 bases lining up with TRBD1. This CDR3 region has 16 residues. Germline V lookup: CDR1 LNHDA, CDR2 SQIVND (reference sequence). V dropped 5 bases and J dropped 8; count of bases not matched to a gene: 13. The CDR3 DNA sequence: TGTGCCAGTAGTTTTAGGACAGGGACAGTTCTTGGGGAGCTGTTTTTT. Encoded protein: CASSFRTGTVLGELFF.

In DNA form, the CDR3 reads TGTGCCAGCAGAGGGTGGGGGGGGGAAGCTTTCTTT. Amino acid sequence: CASRGWGGEAFF. The genes are TRBV25-1 and TRBJ1-1; weak D call: TRBD1 (5 bases). Germline loops: CDR1 MGHDK, CDR2 SYGVNS. Trimming removed 6 bases at V and 8 bases at J, with 13 bases between. The CDR3 loop spans 12 amino acids.

This chain links TRBV11-2 with TRBJ2-5, with 9 positions matching TRBD1. The germline V gene has CDR1 SGHAT and CDR2 FQNNGV. The CDR3 length is 14 residues. Trimming removed 4 bases from V and 5 bases from J; junction bases left unmatched: 5. Here the CDR3 reads CASSYPQGAETQYF. CDR3 coding DNA: TGTGCCAGCAGCTACCCACAGGGGGCTGAGACCCAGTACTTC.

This chain joins TRBV28 and TRBJ1-2; TRBD1 aligns across 9 bases. The CDR3 is 14 residues long. V dropped 7 bases and J dropped 2; count of bases not matched to a gene: 5. Looked up from germline, CDR1 is MDHEN and CDR2 is SYDVKM. CDR3 protein: CASTMGQGNYGYTF. DNA of the CDR3: TGTGCCAGCACCATGGGACAGGGCAACTATGGCTACACCTTC.

The chain employs TRBV6-1 and TRBJ1-2; D unclear. The V gene's germline CDR1 is MNHNS and CDR2 SASEGT. V was trimmed by 1 base and J by 8 bases, leaving 14 bases between them. The CDR3 extends over 14 amino acids. CDR3 in amino acids: CASSEDASPSGYTF. DNA of the CDR3: TGTGCCAGCAGTGAAGATGCCAGTCCCTCAGGCTACACCTTC.

The genes are TRBV7-2 and TRBJ2-2; 9 bases map to TRBD2. The CDR3 runs 16 residues. The ends lost 2 bases at V and 7 bases at J; junction bases unmatched: 8. The germline V gene encodes CDR1 SGHTA and CDR2 FQGNSA. For the CDR3, the DNA is TGTGCCAGCAGCTTAAGGGCTAGCGGGAATGTCGGGGAGCTGTTTTTT. Translation: CASSLRASGNVGELFF.

As DNA, the CDR3 is TGTGCCAGCAGCTTGTGGACAGGGGATAATTCACCCCTCCACTTT. Its protein is CASSLWTGDNSPLHF. The V and J genes are TRBV5-6 and TRBJ1-6, with TRBD1 matching 9 bases. V lost 1 base, J lost 5 bases, and 1 base stayed unmatched. The CDR3 has 15 residues. CDR1 is SGHDT and CDR2 is YYEEEE in the germline V gene.

This sequence joins TRBV5-4 and TRBJ2-1; possible D gene TRBD1, 6 bases. CDR1 is SGHNT, CDR2 YYREEE, per germline (reference sequence). The CDR3 is made up of 17 amino acids. Between the trimmed V and J ends, which lost 3 bases and 3 bases, there was a span of 19 bases. DNA of the CDR3: TGTGCCAGCAGCTCGACCGGACAGACCTCCCTCTACAATGAGCAGTTCTTC. Protein sequence: CASSSTGQTSLYNEQFF.

This clone occurred once. The chain has TRBV6-1 and TRBJ2-6; D gene ambiguous. The CDR3 consists of 14 residues. Trimming stripped 2 bases from V and 3 bases from J, with 5 bases between. CDR1 is MNHNS, CDR2 SASEGT, per germline. Here the CDR3 DNA reads TGTGCCAGCAGTGAACTTTATGGGGCCAACGTCCTGACTTTC. It specifies CASSELYGANVLTF.

This chain links TRBV5-4 with TRBJ2-1, with 9 bases matching TRBD2. The CDR3 covers 16 residues. The V segment lost 1 base and the J segment 7 bases; nucleotides outside the gene matches: 9. In germline, CDR1 is SGHNT, CDR2 YYREEE (reference sequence). The CDR3 spells CASSLLWSGRRNEQFF. For the CDR3, the DNA is TGTGCCAGCAGCTTGTTATGGAGCGGGAGGAGGAATGAGCAGTTCTTC.

V usage is TRBV18 and J usage is TRBJ2-5; 12 nucleotides align to TRBD2. Trimming removed 3 bases from V and 2 bases from J; junction bases left unmatched: 4. The CDR3 runs 16 residues. CDR1 and CDR2 from the germline V gene are KGHSH and LQKENI. The CDR3 here is CASSPSLAGGQETQYF. The CDR3, as DNA: TGTGCCAGCTCACCCTCCCTAGCGGGAGGGCAAGAGACCCAGTACTTC.

The chain joins TRBV6-1 to TRBJ1-2; 11 nucleotides agree with TRBD1. Trimming took 7 bases from V and 6 from J; bases not matched to a gene: 4. Per the germline V gene, CDR1 is MNHNS and CDR2 is SASEGT. The CDR3 totals 13 residues. The CDR3 region has the DNA TGTGCCAGCACCAGGACAGGGGGCGATGGCTACACCTTC. It codes for CASTRTGGDGYTF.

This clone was recorded only once. This chain uses TRBV5-1 with TRBJ1-4; no reliable D call. The CDR3 covers 15 residues. CDR1 and CDR2 (germline): SGHRS, YFSETQ. V was shortened by 0 bases and J by 4 bases, with 10 bases between the two germline ends. Written as DNA, the CDR3 is TGCGCCAGCAGCTTGGCGAGGGAAGTTAATGAAAAACTGTTTTTT. Its protein product is CASSLAREVNEKLFF.

This chain uses TRBV18 with TRBJ1-1; 7 positions agree with TRBD1. Germline V gene sequence: CDR1 KGHSH, CDR2 LQKENI. J gave up 2 bases and V 4 bases, and 4 bases lay outside the gene matches. This CDR3 is 14 amino acids long. The CDR3 nucleotides are TGTGCCAGCTCACGGGGGACAGACAACACTGAAGCTTTCTTT. The encoded protein is CASSRGTDNTEAFF.